These T cell receptor beta chains were read from a single sample in a study of a mutant IDH1 vaccine in newly diagnosed glioma. Produced via immunoSEQ multiplex PCR; TCRdb's table is partial and in-frame only. Of around 58,000 clones listed, about 81% are singletons. These TCRs are of unknown antigen specificity. Sequencing used PBMCs, obtained from a glioma patient whose treatment included an IDH1 peptide vaccine. The receptors were sampled from a man aged 25-40 years with glioma. Both conserved end residues are part of each CDR3. A D gene is named only where the DNA matches it firmly. For some rows the clone size is stated as once, few or many, or as a class when expanded; others skip it.

CDR3 protein	CDR3 DNA	clone size	D gene	V gene	J gene
CASSRAGQETQYF	TGTGCCAGCTCAAGAGCGGGCCAAGAGACCCAGTACTTC	.	.	TRBV18	TRBJ2-5
CASRGDLLGTEAFF	TGTGCCAGCCGAGGGGACCTCCTGGGAACTGAAGCTTTCTTT	few	.	TRBV4-2	TRBJ1-1
CASSLRTSGGVTGELFF	TGTGCCAGTAGTTTACGGACTAGCGGGGGGGTCACCGGGGAGCTGTTTTTT	.	TRBD2	TRBV19	TRBJ2-2
CASSLRTGQGGNEQFF	TGCGCCAGCAGCCTGAGAACGGGACAGGGGGGCAATGAGCAGTTCTTC	.	TRBD1	TRBV5-1	TRBJ2-1
CASSLSKGGGEAFF	TGTGCCAGCAGTTTGAGTAAGGGAGGAGGTGAAGCTTTCTTT	.	.	TRBV27	TRBJ1-1
CASSEGNTEAFF	TGCGCCAGCAGTGAGGGGAACACTGAAGCTTTCTTT	.	.	TRBV10-2	TRBJ1-1
CASSEEAGEQFF	TGTGCCAGCAGTGAAGAAGCGGGGGAGCAGTTCTTC	once	TRBD2	TRBV2	TRBJ2-1
CASSLRTWGTEAFF	TGTGCCAGCAGTTTAAGGACTTGGGGCACTGAAGCTTTCTTT	.	.	TRBV28	TRBJ1-1
CASSLAVYEQYF	TGTGCCAGCAGCTTAGCGGTTTACGAGCAGTACTTC	few	.	TRBV7-2	TRBJ2-7
CASSTYRGKIHEQYF	TGTGCCAGCAGTACCTACAGGGGAAAGATCCACGAGCAGTACTTC	.	TRBD1	TRBV27	TRBJ2-7
CASSLGEGYNEQFF	TGCGCCAGCAGCTTGGGTGAGGGCTACAATGAGCAGTTCTTC	.	.	TRBV5-1	TRBJ2-1
CASSYWQGNSPLHF	TGTGCCAGCAGTTACTGGCAGGGTAATTCACCCCTCCACTTT	.	.	TRBV6-6	TRBJ1-6
CASSLDLWNSYEQYF	TGTGCCAGCAGCTTAGATCTCTGGAACTCCTACGAGCAGTACTTC	.	.	TRBV11-2	TRBJ2-7
CASSHTGNYGYTF	TGTGCCAGCAGCCATACGGGGAACTATGGCTACACCTTC	.	.	TRBV7-9	TRBJ1-2
CASSLIDLGQLNTEAFF	TGCGCCAGCAGCTTGATTGACTTGGGACAGCTCAACACTGAAGCTTTCTTT	.	TRBD1	TRBV5-1	TRBJ1-1
CASSYADRDSQPQHF	TGTGCCAGCAGTTACGCAGACAGGGATAGTCAGCCCCAGCATTTT	.	TRBD1	TRBV6-5	TRBJ1-5
CASSLGQNYGYTF	TGTGCCAGCAGCTTAGGGCAGAACTATGGCTACACCTTC	.	.	TRBV13	TRBJ1-2
CASSPGQGAWNEQFF	TGTGCCAGCTCACCAGGGCAGGGGGCCTGGAATGAGCAGTTCTTC	.	TRBD1	TRBV18	TRBJ2-1